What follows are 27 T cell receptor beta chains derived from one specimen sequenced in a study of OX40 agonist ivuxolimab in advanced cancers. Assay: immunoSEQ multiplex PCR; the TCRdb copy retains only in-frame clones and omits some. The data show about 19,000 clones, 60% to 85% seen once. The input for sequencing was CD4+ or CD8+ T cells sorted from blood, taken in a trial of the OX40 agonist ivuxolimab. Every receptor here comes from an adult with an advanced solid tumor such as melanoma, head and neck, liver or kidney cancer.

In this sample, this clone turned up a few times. The DNA for the CDR3 is TGTGCCAGCAGCTTGAGAATGCCGAGGGAGACCCAGTACTTC. Amino acids: CASSLRMPRETQYF. The V call is TRBV5-6, the J call TRBJ2-5; D is uncertain. There are 14 residues in the CDR3. Deletions cut 1 base from V and 5 bases from J, with 12 bases between. The germline V gene has CDR1 SGHDT and CDR2 YYEEEE. The full variable domain, its missing parts supplied by reference TRBV5-6 and TRBJ2-5, is DAGVTQSPTHLIKTRGQQVTLRCSPKSGHDTVSWYQQALGQGPQFIFQYYEEEERQRGNFPDRFSGHQFPNYSSELNVNALLLGDSALYLCASSLRMPRETQYFGPGTRLLVL.

The CDR3 reads CASSQDAGAPYEQYF. The CDR3 DNA reads TGTGCCAGCAGCCAAGATGCAGGGGCCCCGTACGAGCAGTACTTC. The V and J genes are TRBV14 and TRBJ2-7; D possibly corresponds to TRBD1 (6 bases). V lost 0 bases and J 4 bases, leaving 13 bases between the germline ends. Per the germline V gene, CDR1 is SGHDN and CDR2 is FVKESK. The CDR3 runs to 15 residues. The whole variable domain, remainder taken from reference TRBV14 and TRBJ2-7, is EAGVTQFPSHSVIEKGQTVTLRCDPISGHDNLYWYRRVMGKEIKFLLHFVKESKQDESGMPNNRFLAERTGGTYSTLKVQPAELEDSGVYFCASSQDAGAPYEQYFGPGTRLTVT.

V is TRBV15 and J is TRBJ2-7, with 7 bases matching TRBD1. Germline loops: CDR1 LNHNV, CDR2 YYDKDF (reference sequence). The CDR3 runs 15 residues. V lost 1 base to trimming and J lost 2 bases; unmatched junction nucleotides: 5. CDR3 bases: TGTGCCACCAGCAGAGCCGGGACAGTACCCTACGAGCAGTACTTC. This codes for CATSRAGTVPYEQYF.

The DNA for the CDR3 is TGTGCCAGCAGGCCAGCGGGGGGAAATCAAGAGACCCAGTACTTC. Encoded protein: CASRPAGGNQETQYF. The genes are TRBV28 and TRBJ2-5; 9 bases fit TRBD2. The CDR3 has 15 amino acids. Germline lookup yields CDR1 MDHEN and CDR2 SYDVKM. V was pared by 6 bases and J by 2 bases, with 7 bases of the junction left unmatched. The complete variable domain, with remaining parts taken from reference TRBV28 and TRBJ2-5, reads DVKVTQSSRYLVKRTGEKVFLECVQDMDHENMFWYRQDPGLGLRLIYFSYDVKMKEKGDIPEGYSVSREKKERFSLILESASTNQTSMYLCASRPAGGNQETQYFGPGTRLLVL.

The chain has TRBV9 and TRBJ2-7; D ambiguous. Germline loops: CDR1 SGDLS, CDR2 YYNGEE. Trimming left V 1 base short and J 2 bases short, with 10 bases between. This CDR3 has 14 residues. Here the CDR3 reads CASSVLPETYEQYF. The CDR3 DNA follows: TGTGCCAGCAGCGTACTACCAGAAACCTACGAGCAGTACTTC.

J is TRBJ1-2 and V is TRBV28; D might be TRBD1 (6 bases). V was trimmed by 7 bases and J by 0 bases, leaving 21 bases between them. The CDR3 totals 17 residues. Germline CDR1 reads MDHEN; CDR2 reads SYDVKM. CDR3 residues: CASTRYDGQLSNYGYTF. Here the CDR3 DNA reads TGTGCCAGCACCCGGTATGATGGACAGTTATCTAACTATGGCTACACCTTC.

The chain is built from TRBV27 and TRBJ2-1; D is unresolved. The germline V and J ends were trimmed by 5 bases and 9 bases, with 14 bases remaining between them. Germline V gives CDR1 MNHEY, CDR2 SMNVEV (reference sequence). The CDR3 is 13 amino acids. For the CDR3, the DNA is TGTGCCAGCAGTACCTCGGCCTCTCTTGAGCAGTTCTTC. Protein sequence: CASSTSASLEQFF.

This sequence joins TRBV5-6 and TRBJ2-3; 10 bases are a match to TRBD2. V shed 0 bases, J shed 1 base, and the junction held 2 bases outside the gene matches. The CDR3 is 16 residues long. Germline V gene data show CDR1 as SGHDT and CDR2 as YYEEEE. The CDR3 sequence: CASSLGSGGRTDTQYF. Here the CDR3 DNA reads TGTGCCAGCAGCTTGGGTAGCGGGGGGCGCACAGATACGCAGTATTTT.

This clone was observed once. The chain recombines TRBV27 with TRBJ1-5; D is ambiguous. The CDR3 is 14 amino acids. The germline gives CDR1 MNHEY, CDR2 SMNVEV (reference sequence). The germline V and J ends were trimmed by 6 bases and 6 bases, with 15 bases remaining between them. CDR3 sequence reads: CASSLYSVRQPQHF. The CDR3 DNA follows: TGTGCCAGCAGCCTCTATTCAGTTCGTCAGCCCCAGCATTTT.

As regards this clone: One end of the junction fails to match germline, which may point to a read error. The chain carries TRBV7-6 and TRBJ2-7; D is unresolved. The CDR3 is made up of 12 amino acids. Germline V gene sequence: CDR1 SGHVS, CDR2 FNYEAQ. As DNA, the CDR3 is TGTGCCAGCAGCAGCACCGGGCTCGAGAAGTACTTC. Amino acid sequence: CASSSTGLEKYF.

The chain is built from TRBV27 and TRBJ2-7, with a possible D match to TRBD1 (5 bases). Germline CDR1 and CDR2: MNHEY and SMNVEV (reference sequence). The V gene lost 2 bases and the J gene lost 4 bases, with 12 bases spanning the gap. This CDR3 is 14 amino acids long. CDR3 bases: TGTGCCAGCAGTTTAGGGGCCCCTGCGTACGAGCAGTACTTC. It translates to CASSLGAPAYEQYF.

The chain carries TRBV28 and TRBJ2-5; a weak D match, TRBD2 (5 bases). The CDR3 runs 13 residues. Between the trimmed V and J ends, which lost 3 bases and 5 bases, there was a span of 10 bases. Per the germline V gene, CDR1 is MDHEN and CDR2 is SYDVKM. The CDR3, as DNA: TGTGCCAGCAGTTTCGAAGGGAGCGAGACCCAGTACTTC. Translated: CASSFEGSETQYF.

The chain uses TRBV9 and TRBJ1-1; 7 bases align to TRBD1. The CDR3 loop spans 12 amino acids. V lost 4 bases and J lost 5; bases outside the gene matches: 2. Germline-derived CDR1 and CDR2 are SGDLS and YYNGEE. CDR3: CASSSTGTEAFF. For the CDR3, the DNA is TGTGCCAGCAGCTCGACAGGGACTGAAGCTTTCTTT. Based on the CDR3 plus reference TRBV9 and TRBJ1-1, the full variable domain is DSGVTQTPKHLITATGQRVTLRCSPRSGDLSVYWYQQSLDQGLQFLIQYYNGEERAKGNILERFSAQQFPDLHSELNLSSLELGDSALYFCASSSTGTEAFFGQGTRLTVV.

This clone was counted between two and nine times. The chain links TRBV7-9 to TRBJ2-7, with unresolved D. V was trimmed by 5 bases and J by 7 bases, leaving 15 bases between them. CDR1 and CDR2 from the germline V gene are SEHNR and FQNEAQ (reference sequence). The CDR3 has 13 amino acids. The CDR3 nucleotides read TGTGCCAGCAGCCTCGACCTGCGAAAAGAGCAGTACTTC. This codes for CASSLDLRKEQYF.

CDR3 residues: CASSGVGRDPKNIQYF. CDR3 nucleotides: TGCGCCAGCAGCGGGGTAGGGCGCGATCCCAAAAACATTCAGTACTTC. This rearrangement joins TRBV5-1 to TRBJ2-4; D not certain. The CDR3 runs to 16 residues. Trimming pared 4 bases from V and 2 bases from J, leaving 16 bases between. Germline V gene sequence: CDR1 SGHRS, CDR2 YFSETQ.

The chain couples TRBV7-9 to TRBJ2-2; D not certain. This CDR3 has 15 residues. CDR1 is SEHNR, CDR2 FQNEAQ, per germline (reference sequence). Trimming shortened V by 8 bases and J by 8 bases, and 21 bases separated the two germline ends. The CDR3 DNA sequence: TGTGCCAGCCGTTTGACCGGATACCGAGCTGGGGAGCTGTTTTTT. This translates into CASRLTGYRAGELFF. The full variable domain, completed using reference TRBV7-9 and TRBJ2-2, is DTGVSQNPRHKITKRGQNVTFRCDPISEHNRLYWYRQTLGQGPEFLTYFQNEAQLEKSRLLSDRFSAERPKGSFSTLEIQRTEQGDSAMYLCASRLTGYRAGELFFGEGSRLTVL.

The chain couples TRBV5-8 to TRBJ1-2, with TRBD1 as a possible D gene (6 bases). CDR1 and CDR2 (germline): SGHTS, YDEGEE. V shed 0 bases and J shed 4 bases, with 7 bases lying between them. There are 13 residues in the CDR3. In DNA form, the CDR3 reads TGTGCCAGCAGCTTGGAAGGGGGCTATGGCTACACCTTC. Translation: CASSLEGGYGYTF.

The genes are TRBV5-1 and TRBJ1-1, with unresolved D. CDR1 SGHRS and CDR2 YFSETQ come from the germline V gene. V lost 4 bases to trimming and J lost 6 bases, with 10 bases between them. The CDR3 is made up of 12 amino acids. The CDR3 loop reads CASSPDGSEAFF. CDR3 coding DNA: TGCGCCAGCAGCCCGGACGGTTCTGAAGCTTTCTTT.

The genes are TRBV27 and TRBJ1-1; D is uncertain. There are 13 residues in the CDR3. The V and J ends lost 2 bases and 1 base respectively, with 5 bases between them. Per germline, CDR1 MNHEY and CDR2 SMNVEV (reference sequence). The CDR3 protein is CASSLIGNTEAFF. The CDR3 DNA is TGTGCCAGCAGTTTAATCGGGAACACTGAAGCTTTCTTT.

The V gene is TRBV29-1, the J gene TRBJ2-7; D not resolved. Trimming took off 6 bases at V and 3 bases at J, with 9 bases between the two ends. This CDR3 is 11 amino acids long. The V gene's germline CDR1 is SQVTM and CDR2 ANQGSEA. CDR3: CSVYMDYEQYF. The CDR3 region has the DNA TGCAGCGTGTATATGGACTACGAGCAGTACTTC.

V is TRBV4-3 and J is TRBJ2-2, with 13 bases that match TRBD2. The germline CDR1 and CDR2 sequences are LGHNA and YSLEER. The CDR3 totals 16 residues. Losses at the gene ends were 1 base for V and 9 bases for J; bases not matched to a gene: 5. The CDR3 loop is CASSQARTSGGRELFF. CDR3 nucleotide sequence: TGCGCCAGCAGCCAAGCCCGGACTAGCGGGGGTAGGGAGCTGTTTTTT.

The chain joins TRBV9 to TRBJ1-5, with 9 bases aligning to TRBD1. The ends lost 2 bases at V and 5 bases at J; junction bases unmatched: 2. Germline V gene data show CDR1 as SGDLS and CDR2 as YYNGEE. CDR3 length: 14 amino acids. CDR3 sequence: CASSVGTGHQPQHF. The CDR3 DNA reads TGTGCCAGCAGCGTGGGGACAGGGCATCAGCCCCAGCATTTT.

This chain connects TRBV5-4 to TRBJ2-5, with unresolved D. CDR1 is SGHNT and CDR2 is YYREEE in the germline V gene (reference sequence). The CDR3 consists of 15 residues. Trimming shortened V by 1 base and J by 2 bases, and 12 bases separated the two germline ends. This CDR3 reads CASSLYEEPQETQYF. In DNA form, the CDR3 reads TGTGCCAGCAGCTTGTACGAGGAGCCGCAAGAGACCCAGTACTTC. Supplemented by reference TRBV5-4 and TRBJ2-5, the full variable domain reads ETGVTQSPTHLIKTRGQQVTLRCSSQSGHNTVSWYQQALGQGPQFIFQYYREEENGRGNFPPRFSGLQFPNYSSELNVNALELDDSALYLCASSLYEEPQETQYFGPGTRLLVL.

The CDR3 reads CASSQEAGIQPQHF. CDR3 bases: TGCGCCAGCAGCCAAGAAGCGGGTATCCAGCCCCAGCATTTT. The chain recombines TRBV4-1 with TRBJ1-5; D gene unclear. The V and J ends lost 0 bases and 7 bases respectively, with 10 bases between them. There are 14 residues in the CDR3. Germline CDR1 MGHRA, CDR2 YSYEKL.

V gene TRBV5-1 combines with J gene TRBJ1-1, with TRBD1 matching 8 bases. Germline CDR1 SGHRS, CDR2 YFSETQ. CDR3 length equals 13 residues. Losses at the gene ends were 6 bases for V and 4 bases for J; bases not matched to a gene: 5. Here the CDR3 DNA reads TGCGCCAGCACTGAGGACAGGGCCACTGAAGCTTTCTTT. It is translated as CASTEDRATEAFF.

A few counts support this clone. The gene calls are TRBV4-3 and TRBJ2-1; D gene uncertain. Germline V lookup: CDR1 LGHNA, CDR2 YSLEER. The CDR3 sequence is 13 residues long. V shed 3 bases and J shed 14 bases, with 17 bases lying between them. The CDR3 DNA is TGCGCCAGCAGCCAGGGTCTCGGTTTGTTGAAGTTCTTC. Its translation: CASSQGLGLLKFF.

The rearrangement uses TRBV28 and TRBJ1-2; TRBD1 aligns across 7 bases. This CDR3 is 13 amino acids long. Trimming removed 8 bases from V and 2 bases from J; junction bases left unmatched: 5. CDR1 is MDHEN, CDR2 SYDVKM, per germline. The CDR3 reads CASGWTGNYGYTF. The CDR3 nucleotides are TGTGCCAGCGGCTGGACAGGCAACTATGGCTACACCTTC.